This record concerns one T cell receptor (beta chain) sequence. There is no known antigen for this receptor. The input lacks base qualities; no much larger clone sits a single base away. This entry is derived from a study of T cell responses to AZD1222 COVID-19 vaccine (dated by TCRdb to 2020 to 2023). Regarding the research as a whole: AZD1222 recipients given second doses at about 4 weeks or at about 12 weeks were pooled, since spike-specific TCR depth and breadth were not found to differ between the two schedules. A total of just over 230 trial participants underwent TCR sequencing, of whom about 210 had received two doses of AZD1222 and 26 had received two doses of the MenACWY control vaccine. Trial participants were enrolled into age subgroups of 18-55, 56-69 and 70-plus years, which contained around 150, 28 and 57 TCR-sequenced participants, respectively. General study outcomes and caveats: The vaccine-associated CD4 TCRs covered the entire spike protein, and the dominant responses fell in regions 160-218 and 743-854. Spike-specific TCR breadth and depth rose significantly after two AZD1222 doses compared with day 0 and with MenACWY recipients. The 56-69-year group was small, and its depth increase did not reach significance, likely because of low power. Nearly half of unique spike-specific TCRs reportedly recognized epitopes outside regions mutated in the B.1.351 and B.1.1.7 variants. Conclusions about previously exposed vaccinees are limited because only a handful of AZD1222 recipients were SARS-CoV-2 seropositive at baseline. Most participants were white British and females outnumbered males, and the authors suggested that clonal diversity may have been underestimated. Because no day 14 peak-response samples were available, the repertoires could be characterized only after the peak T cell response.

The CDR3 regions of human TCRbeta chains were analyzed by immunosequencing. On the authors' methods: Repertoire TCRs were matched against a reference library of SARS-CoV-2-specific TCRs generated with the MIRA antigen-specificity platform. Breadth meant the fraction of unique TCRs that were SARS-CoV-2-associated, whereas depth meant the fraction of total T cells that were SARS-CoV-2-associated. Using the MIRA data, each spike-specific TCR was mapped to the spike region that the TCR reacts to and placed in a CD4 or CD8 class. Log10-transformed breadth and depth values were compared by one-way ANOVA with Sidak's multiple comparisons tests. What TCRdb holds here is the immuneACCESS table cut down to in-frame rearrangements. Part of the clones is not present; checked against another copy, under half of the missing clones reflect an unresolved V gene, and the others are unexplained. The V and J calls and clone size are taken from that table; D and trimming were inferred from the DNA. For this sample the table gives about 150,000 clones, of which around 90% were detected only once. The ten biggest clones cover 3.5% to 4.5% of the sample.

This sample's time point label indicates: baseline before first vaccination. Vaccinee samples were obtained from the UK trials COV001 and COV002, which included a single-blind randomized controlled phase 2/3 trial of AZD1222 (ChAdOx1 nCoV-19) in healthy adults. For TCRbeta chain sequencing, PBMC samples from trial participants were taken at day 0 and at day 28 after the second dose. This clonotype was sampled from an adult in good health. The sequences come from peripheral blood, collected on day 0 of AZD1222 vaccination.

The DNA sequence is TGTGCCAGCAGCTTAAAAGGGGACACTTACCTTGAAGCTTTCTTT. Translated, it gives CASSLKGDTYLEAFF. Recombination connected TRBV11-1 to TRBJ1-1; the D gene is perhaps TRBD1, from 6 matching bases. The germline ends are 17 bases apart after V is trimmed by 2 bases and J by 7 bases. From a lookup of the germline V gene (reference sequence), CDR1 and CDR2 are SGHAT and FQDESV. The CDR3 sequence holds 15 residues, the cysteine and phenylalanine included. The CDR3 DNA has 45 bases and is translated from base 1.